The 14 T cell receptor beta chains in this list originate from one sample, sequenced in a study of blood T cell repertoires in COVID-19. Profiled with immunoSEQ multiplex PCR; TCRdb holds only in-frame clones, not every one. The table has approximately 50,000 clones, around 93% seen once; the top ten hold roughly 4.2%. What was sequenced was peripheral blood. Receptors originate from a man aged 45-60 years with active COVID-19.

The chain is built from TRBV4-1 and TRBJ1-5; 12 bases align to TRBD1. The CDR3 consists of 15 residues. Per germline, CDR1 MGHRA and CDR2 YSYEKL. J lost 7 bases, V lost 3 bases, and 4 bases had no gene match. CDR3 sequence reads: CASSQGQGAGQPQHF. In DNA, the CDR3 is TGCGCCAGCAGCCAGGGACAGGGGGCAGGGCAGCCCCAGCATTTT.

The gene calls are TRBV7-2 and TRBJ1-2; unclear D gene. The germline V gene encodes CDR1 SGHTA and CDR2 FQGNSA. This CDR3 spans 14 amino acids. Trimming took off 5 bases at V and 6 bases at J, with 16 bases between the two ends. CDR3 coding DNA: TGTGCCAGCAGCCTTTCGAGCAAGTTCAATGGCTACACCTTC. It yields the protein CASSLSSKFNGYTF.

The chain joins TRBV5-6 to TRBJ2-3; D remains unclear. The CDR3 runs 13 residues. Germline V gene data show CDR1 as SGHDT and CDR2 as YYEEEE. V gave up 1 base and J gave up 1 base, with 4 bases separating them. The CDR3 spells CASSLPGTDTQYF. As DNA, the CDR3 is TGTGCCAGCAGCTTGCCTGGCACAGATACGCAGTATTTT.

This chain connects TRBV9 to TRBJ1-1, with a tentative D call TRBD1 (5 bases). Germline CDR1 is SGDLS and CDR2 is YYNGEE. Between the trimmed V and J ends, which lost 4 bases and 4 bases, there was a span of 14 bases. CDR3 length: 14 residues. The CDR3 spells CASSPRSGGTEAFF. The CDR3 bases are TGTGCCAGCAGCCCCCGCTCGGGGGGCACTGAAGCTTTCTTT.

Only one count was recorded for this clone. J is TRBJ1-3 and V is TRBV5-1, with D possibly matching TRBD1 (5 bases). Germline CDR1 reads SGHRS; CDR2 reads YFSETQ. The CDR3 covers 14 residues. V lost 1 base to trimming and J lost 4 bases, with 9 bases between them. The CDR3 region is CASSLQGSGNTIYF. CDR3 coding DNA: TGCGCCAGCAGCTTGCAGGGATCGGGAAACACCATATATTTT.

The chain combines TRBV5-4 with TRBJ2-2; TRBD1 is a possible D gene (6 bases). CDR1 SGHNT and CDR2 YYREEE come from the germline V gene (reference sequence). The CDR3 has 14 amino acids. Deletions cut 4 bases from V and 3 bases from J, with 10 bases between. The CDR3: CASSPDRYTGELFF. The CDR3 bases are TGTGCCAGCAGCCCGGACAGATACACCGGGGAGCTGTTTTTT.

This clone was counted a single time. The gene calls are TRBV4-3 and TRBJ2-7, with 11 nucleotides matching TRBD2. V lost 0 bases and J lost 1; bases outside the gene matches: 2. This CDR3 has 16 residues. Germline V lookup: CDR1 LGHNA, CDR2 YSLEER. The chain's CDR3 is CASSQDRTSGSYEQYF. In DNA form, the CDR3 reads TGCGCCAGCAGCCAAGATAGGACTAGCGGGTCCTACGAGCAGTACTTC.

The rearrangement joins TRBV6-2 or TRBV6-3 to TRBJ2-1, with a tentative D call TRBD2 (6 bases). The CDR3 runs to 14 residues. Trimming removed 3 bases at V and 9 bases at J, with 15 bases between. Germline CDR1 and CDR2: MNHEY and SVGEGT. The CDR3 spells CASSYTWREGEQFF. The CDR3 nucleotides are TGTGCCAGCAGTTATACGTGGAGGGAAGGTGAGCAGTTCTTC.

This sequence joins TRBV14 and TRBJ1-4, with D maybe TRBD1 (5 bases). Germline CDR1 SGHDN, CDR2 FVKESK. The germline V and J ends were trimmed by 1 base and 0 bases, with 6 bases remaining between them. The CDR3 totals 15 residues. CDR3 bases: TGTGCCAGCAGCCAAGTCAGGGCAACTAATGAAAAACTGTTTTTT. Amino acid sequence: CASSQVRATNEKLFF.

This clone was counted a single time. The chain is built from TRBV5-8 and TRBJ1-5; maybe TRBD1 (5 bases). The CDR3 is 15 amino acids. The germline V and J ends were trimmed by 4 bases and 2 bases, with 13 bases remaining between them. The germline CDR1 and CDR2 sequences are SGHTS and YDEGEE. The CDR3 reads CASSGGGIGNQPQHF. CDR3 coding DNA: TGTGCCAGCAGCGGGGGGGGGATTGGCAATCAGCCCCAGCATTTT.

The chain uses TRBV29-1 and TRBJ1-2, with 9 bases aligning to TRBD1. CDR1 and CDR2 (germline): SQVTM, ANQGSEA. V gave up 5 bases and J gave up 7 bases; unmatched junction bases: 14. This CDR3 spans 15 amino acids. CDR3 coding DNA: TGCAGCGTTTCCCCACAGGGGGCCACGTTCGGTGGCTACACCTTC. This encodes CSVSPQGATFGGYTF.

This clone was counted once. This sequence joins TRBV11-2 and TRBJ2-7; TRBD2 agrees at 7 bases. Per the germline V gene, CDR1 is SGHAT and CDR2 is FQNNGV. The CDR3 has 18 residues. The trim removed 1 base at V and 0 bases at J, leaving 12 bases unmatched. The CDR3 nucleotides read TGTGCCAGCAGCTTAGGAGGTTGGCGGGGGAAAAGCTCCTACGAGCAGTACTTC. As protein: CASSLGGWRGKSSYEQYF. Full variable domain (missing parts from reference TRBV11-2 and TRBJ2-7): EAGVAQSPRYKIIEKRQSVAFWCNPISGHATLYWYQQILGQGPKLLIQFQNNGVVDDSQLPKDRFSAERLKGVDSTLKIQPAKLEDSAVYLCASSLGGWRGKSSYEQYFGPGTRLTVT.

The chain joins TRBV6-2 or TRBV6-3 to TRBJ2-7, with D perhaps matching TRBD1 (5 bases). The CDR3 loop spans 13 amino acids. The V and J ends lost 1 base and 3 bases respectively, with 7 bases between them. Germline V lookup: CDR1 MNHEY, CDR2 SVGEGT. CDR3: CASSYYRGYEQYF. The CDR3 DNA follows: TGTGCCAGCAGTTACTATAGGGGCTACGAGCAGTACTTC.

This clone was observed a single time. The chain recombines TRBV6-1 with TRBJ1-1; 7 nucleotides align to TRBD1. Germline trimming cut 2 bases from V and 5 bases from J; bases unmatched to any gene: 11. This CDR3 contains 16 residues. The V gene's germline CDR1 is MNHNS and CDR2 SASEGT. The chain's CDR3 is CASSERTGSPRTEAFF. The CDR3 DNA reads as TGTGCCAGCAGTGAACGGACAGGCTCCCCTAGAACTGAAGCTTTCTTT.